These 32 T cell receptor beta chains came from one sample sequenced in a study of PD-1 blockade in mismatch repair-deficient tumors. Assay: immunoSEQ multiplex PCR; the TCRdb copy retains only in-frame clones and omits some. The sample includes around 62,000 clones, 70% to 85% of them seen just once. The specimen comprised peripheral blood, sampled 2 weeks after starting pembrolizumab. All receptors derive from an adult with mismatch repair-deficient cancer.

The CDR3 loop reads CASSVDGWYGGELFF. The CDR3 bases are TGTGCCAGCAGCGTAGATGGGTGGTACGGCGGGGAGCTGTTTTTT. The V gene is TRBV9, the J gene TRBJ2-2; no clear D. Germline CDR1 SGDLS, CDR2 YYNGEE. The CDR3 consists of 15 residues. The V end lost 0 bases, the J end lost 7 bases, and 13 bases lay between the germline ends.

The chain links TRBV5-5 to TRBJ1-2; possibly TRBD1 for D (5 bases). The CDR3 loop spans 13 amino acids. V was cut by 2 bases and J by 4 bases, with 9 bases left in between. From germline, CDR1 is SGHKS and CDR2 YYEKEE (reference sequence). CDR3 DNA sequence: TGTGCCAGCAGCTTCGGGACCGCCTATGGCTACACCTTC. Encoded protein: CASSFGTAYGYTF.

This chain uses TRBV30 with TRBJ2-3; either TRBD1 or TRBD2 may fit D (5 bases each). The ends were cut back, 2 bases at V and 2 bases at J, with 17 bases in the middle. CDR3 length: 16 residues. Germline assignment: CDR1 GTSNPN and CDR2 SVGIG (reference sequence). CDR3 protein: CAWSIGAQSVTDTQYF. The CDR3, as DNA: TGTGCCTGGAGTATCGGGGCCCAGAGTGTCACAGATACGCAGTATTTT.

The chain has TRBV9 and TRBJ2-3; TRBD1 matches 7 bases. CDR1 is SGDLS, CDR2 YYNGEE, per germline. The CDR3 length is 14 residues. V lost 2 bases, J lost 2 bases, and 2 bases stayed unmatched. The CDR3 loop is CASSVRGFTDTQYF. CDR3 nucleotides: TGTGCCAGCAGCGTCAGGGGGTTCACAGATACGCAGTATTTT. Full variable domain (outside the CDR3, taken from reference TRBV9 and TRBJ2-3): DSGVTQTPKHLITATGQRVTLRCSPRSGDLSVYWYQQSLDQGLQFLIQYYNGEERAKGNILERFSAQQFPDLHSELNLSSLELGDSALYFCASSVRGFTDTQYFGPGTRLTVL.

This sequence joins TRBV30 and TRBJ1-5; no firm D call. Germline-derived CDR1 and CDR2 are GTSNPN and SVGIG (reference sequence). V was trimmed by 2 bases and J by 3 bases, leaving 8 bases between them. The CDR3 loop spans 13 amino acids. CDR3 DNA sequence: TGTGCCTGGAGTCCCGGTTACAATCAGCCCCAGCATTTT. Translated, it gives CAWSPGYNQPQHF.

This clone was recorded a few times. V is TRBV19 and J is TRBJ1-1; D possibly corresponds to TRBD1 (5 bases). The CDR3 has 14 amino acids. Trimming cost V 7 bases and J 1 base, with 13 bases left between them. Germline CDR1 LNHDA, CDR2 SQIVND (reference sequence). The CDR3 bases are TGTGCCAGTAACGCTATAGACAGGAACACTGAAGCTTTCTTT. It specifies CASNAIDRNTEAFF. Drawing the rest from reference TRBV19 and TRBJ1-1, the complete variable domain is DGGITQSPKYLFRKEGQNVTLSCEQNLNHDAMYWYRQDPGQGLRLIYYSQIVNDFQKGDIAEGYSVSREKKESFPLTVTSAQKNPTAFYLCASNAIDRNTEAFFGQGTRLTVV.

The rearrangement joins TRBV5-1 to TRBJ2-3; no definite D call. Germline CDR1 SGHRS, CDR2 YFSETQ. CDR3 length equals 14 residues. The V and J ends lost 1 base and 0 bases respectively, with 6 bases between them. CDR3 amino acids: CASSLQPSTDTQYF. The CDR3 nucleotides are TGCGCCAGCAGCTTGCAGCCGAGCACAGATACGCAGTATTTT.

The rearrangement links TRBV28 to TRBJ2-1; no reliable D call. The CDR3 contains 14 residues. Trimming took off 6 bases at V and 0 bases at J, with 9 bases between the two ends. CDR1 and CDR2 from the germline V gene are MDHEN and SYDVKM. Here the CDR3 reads CASRKVFSYNEQFF. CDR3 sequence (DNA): TGTGCCAGCAGGAAGGTGTTCTCCTACAATGAGCAGTTCTTC.

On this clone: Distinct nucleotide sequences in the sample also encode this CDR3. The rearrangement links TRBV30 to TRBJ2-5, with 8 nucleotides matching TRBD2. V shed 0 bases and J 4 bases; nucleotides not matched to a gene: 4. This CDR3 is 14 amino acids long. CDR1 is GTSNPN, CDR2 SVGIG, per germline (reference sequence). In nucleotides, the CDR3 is TGTGCCTGGAGTGTACTGGCGGGAGGAGAGACCCAGTACTTC. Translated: CAWSVLAGGETQYF.

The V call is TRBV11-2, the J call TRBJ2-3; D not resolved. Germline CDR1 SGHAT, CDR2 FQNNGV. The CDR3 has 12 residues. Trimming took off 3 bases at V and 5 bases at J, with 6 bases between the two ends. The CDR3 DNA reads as TGTGCCAGCAGCTTCCAAGGAGATACGCAGTATTTT. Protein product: CASSFQGDTQYF.

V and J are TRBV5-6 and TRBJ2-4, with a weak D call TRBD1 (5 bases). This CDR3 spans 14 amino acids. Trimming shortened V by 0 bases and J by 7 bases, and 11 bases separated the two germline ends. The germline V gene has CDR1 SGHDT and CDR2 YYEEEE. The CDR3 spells CASSLGSQGNIQYF. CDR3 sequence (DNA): TGTGCCAGCAGCTTGGGAAGTCAGGGTAACATTCAGTACTTC.

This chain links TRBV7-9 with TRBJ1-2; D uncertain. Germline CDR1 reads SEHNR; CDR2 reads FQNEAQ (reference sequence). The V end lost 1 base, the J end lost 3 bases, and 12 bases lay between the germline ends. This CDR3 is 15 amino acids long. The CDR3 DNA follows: TGTGCCAGCAGCTTAGGGACGGGAAAGGACTATGGCTACACCTTC. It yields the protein CASSLGTGKDYGYTF. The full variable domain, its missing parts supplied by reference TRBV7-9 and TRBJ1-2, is DTGVSQNPRHKITKRGQNVTFRCDPISEHNRLYWYRQTLGQGPEFLTYFQNEAQLEKSRLLSDRFSAERPKGSFSTLEIQRTEQGDSAMYLCASSLGTGKDYGYTFGSGTRLTVV.

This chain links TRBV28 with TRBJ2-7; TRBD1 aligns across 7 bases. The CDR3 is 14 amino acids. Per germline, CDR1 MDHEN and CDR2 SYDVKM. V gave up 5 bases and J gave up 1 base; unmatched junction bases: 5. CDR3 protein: CASSRGGRSYEQYF. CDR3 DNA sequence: TGTGCCAGCAGTAGAGGGGGCAGGTCCTACGAGCAGTACTTC. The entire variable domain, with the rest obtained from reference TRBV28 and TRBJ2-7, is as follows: DVKVTQSSRYLVKRTGEKVFLECVQDMDHENMFWYRQDPGLGLRLIYFSYDVKMKEKGDIPEGYSVSREKKERFSLILESASTNQTSMYLCASSRGGRSYEQYFGPGTRLTVT.

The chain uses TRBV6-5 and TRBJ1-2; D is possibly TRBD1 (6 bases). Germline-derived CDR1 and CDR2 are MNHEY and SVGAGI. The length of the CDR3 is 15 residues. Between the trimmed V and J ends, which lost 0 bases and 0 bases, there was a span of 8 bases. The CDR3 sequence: CASSYSGGPNYGYTF. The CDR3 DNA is TGTGCCAGCAGTTACTCTGGGGGCCCTAACTATGGCTACACCTTC.

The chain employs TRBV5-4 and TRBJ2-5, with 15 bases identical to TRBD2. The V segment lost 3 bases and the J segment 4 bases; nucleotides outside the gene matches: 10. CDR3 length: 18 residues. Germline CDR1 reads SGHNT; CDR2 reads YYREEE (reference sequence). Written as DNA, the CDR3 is TGTGCCAGCAGCTCCGGACTAGCGGGAGGGTCCCGTTCAGAGACCCAGTACTTC. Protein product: CASSSGLAGGSRSETQYF.

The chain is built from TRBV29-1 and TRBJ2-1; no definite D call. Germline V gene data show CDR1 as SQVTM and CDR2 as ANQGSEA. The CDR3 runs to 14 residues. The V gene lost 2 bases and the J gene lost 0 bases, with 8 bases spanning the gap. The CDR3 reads CSVEYQLSYNEQFF. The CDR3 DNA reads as TGCAGCGTTGAATATCAGCTCTCCTACAATGAGCAGTTCTTC.

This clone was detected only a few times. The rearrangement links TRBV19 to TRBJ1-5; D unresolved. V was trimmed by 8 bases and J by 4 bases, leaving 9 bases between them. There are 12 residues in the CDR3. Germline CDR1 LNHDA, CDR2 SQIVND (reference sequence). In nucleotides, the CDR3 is TGTGCCAGTCACAATGTTAATCAGCCCCAGCATTTT. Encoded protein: CASHNVNQPQHF.

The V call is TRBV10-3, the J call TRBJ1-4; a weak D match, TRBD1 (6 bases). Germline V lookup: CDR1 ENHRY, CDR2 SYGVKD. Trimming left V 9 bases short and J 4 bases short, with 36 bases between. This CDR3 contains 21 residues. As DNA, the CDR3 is TGTGCCATACAAGACAGGCTATTTCACGAGCGATCGGGACCCGATAATGAAAAACTGTTTTTT. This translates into CAIQDRLFHERSGPDNEKLFF.

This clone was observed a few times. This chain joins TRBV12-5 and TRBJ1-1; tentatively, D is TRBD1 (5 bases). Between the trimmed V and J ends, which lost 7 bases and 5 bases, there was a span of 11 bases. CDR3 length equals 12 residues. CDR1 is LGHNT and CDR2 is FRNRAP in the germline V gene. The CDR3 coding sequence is TGTGCTAGTGCCCTGGGGGAGACTGAAGCTTTCTTT. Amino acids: CASALGETEAFF.

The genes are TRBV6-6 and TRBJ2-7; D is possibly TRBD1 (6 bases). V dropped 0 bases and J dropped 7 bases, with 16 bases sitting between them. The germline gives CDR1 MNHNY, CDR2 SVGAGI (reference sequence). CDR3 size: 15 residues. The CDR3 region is CASSYSSRGEGEQYF. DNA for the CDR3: TGTGCCAGCAGTTACTCAAGCAGGGGAGAAGGGGAGCAGTACTTC.

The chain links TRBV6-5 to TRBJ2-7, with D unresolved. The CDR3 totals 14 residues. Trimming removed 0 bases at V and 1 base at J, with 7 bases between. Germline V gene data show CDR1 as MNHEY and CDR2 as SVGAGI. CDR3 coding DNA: TGTGCCAGCAGTTACTCGGCAGTGTCCTACGAGCAGTACTTC. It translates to CASSYSAVSYEQYF.

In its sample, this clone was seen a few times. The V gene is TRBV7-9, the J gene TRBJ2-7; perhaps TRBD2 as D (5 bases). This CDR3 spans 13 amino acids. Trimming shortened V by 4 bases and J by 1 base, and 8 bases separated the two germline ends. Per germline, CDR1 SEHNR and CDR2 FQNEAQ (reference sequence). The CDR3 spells CASSSPGSYEQYF. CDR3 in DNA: TGTGCCAGCAGCTCCCCGGGATCCTACGAGCAGTACTTC.

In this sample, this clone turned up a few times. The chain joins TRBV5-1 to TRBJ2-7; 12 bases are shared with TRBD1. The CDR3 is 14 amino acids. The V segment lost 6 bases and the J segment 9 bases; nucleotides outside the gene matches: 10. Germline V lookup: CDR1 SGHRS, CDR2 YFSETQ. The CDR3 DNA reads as TGCGCCAGCACGGATTTCGGGACAGGGGGCGGGCAGTACTTC. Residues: CASTDFGTGGGQYF.

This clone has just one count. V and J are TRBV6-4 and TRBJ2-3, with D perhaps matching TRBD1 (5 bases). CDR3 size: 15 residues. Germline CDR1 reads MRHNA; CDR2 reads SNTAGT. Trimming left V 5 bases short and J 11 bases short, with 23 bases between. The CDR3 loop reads CASSKEWGSQAGQYF. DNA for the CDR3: TGTGCCAGCAGTAAAGAGTGGGGCTCCCAAGCCGGGCAGTATTTT.

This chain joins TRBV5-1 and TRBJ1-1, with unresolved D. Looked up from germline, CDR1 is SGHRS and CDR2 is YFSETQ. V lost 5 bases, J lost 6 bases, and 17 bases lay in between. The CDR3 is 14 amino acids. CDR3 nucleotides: TGCGCCAGCAGTTCCGCGGCCGGGGTCCCTGAAGCTTTCTTT. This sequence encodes CASSSAAGVPEAFF. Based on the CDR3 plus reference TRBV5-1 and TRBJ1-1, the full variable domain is KAGVTQTPRYLIKTRGQQVTLSCSPISGHRSVSWYQQTPGQGLQFLFEYFSETQRNKGNFPGRFSGRQFSNSRSEMNVSTLELGDSALYLCASSSAAGVPEAFFGQGTRLTVV.

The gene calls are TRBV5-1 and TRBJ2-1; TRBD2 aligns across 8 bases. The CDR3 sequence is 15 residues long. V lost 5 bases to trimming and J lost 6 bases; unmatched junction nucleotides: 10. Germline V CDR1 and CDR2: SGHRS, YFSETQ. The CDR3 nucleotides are TGCGCCAGCAGTGCCGGGACTAGTATTTCCAATGAGCAGTTCTTC. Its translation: CASSAGTSISNEQFF.

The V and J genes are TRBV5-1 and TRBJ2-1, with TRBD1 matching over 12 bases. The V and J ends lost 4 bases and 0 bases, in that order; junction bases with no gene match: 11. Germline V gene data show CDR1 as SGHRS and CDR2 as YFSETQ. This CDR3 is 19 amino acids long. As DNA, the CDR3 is TGCGCCAGCAGCATTCCGGGACAGGGGGCCTTGAGCTCCTACAATGAGCAGTTCTTC. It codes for CASSIPGQGALSSYNEQFF.

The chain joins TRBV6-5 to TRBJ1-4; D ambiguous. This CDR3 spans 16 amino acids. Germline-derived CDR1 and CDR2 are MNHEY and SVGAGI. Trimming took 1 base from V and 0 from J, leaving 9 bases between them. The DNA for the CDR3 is TGTGCCAGCAGTTACTTTTTGGGAACAACTAATGAAAAACTGTTTTTT. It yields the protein CASSYFLGTTNEKLFF.

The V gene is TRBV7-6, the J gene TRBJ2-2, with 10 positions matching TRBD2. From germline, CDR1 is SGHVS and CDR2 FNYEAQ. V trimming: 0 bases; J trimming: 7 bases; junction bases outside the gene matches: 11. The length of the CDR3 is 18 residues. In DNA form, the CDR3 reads TGTGCCAGCAGCTTAGCGTGGGCTAGCGGGAGTAGGAACGGGGAGCTGTTTTTT. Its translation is CASSLAWASGSRNGELFF.

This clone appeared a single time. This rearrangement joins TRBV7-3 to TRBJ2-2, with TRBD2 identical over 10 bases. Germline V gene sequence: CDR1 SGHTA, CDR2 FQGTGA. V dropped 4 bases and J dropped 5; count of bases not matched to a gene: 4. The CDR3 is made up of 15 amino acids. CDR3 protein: CASSSLAGETGELFF. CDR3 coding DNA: TGTGCCAGCAGCTCCCTAGCGGGAGAAACCGGGGAGCTGTTTTTT.

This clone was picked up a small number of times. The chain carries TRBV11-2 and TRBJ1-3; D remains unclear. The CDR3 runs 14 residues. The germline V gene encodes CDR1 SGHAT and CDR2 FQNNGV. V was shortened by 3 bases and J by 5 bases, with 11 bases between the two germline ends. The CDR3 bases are TGTGCCAGCAGCTTCGCCACAAGTCGAAACACCATATATTTT. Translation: CASSFATSRNTIYF.

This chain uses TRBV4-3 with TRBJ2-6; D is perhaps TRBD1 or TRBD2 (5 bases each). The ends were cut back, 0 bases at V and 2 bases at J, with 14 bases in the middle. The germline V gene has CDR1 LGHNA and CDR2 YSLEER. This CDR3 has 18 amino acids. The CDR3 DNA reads TGCGCCAGCAGCCAAGATGGGACGGGTAGCCCTGGGGCCAACGTCCTGACTTTC. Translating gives CASSQDGTGSPGANVLTF.